Listed here is a single T cell receptor beta chain. Antigen: not known. This specimen belongs to a study of T cell responses to AZD1222 COVID-19 vaccine. Study outcomes and limitations: Repertoire sampling occurred only after the peak T cell response. Spike-specific TCR breadth rose after two AZD1222 doses, and depth rose as well. The donors showed a predominance of white British ancestry and of females, with possible underestimation of clonal diversity. Vaccine-associated CD4 TCRs ranged over spike, dominating at 160-218 and 743-854.

This CDR3 is built from 14 residues. V lost 12 bases to trimming and J lost 1 base, with 15 bases between them. Looked up from germline, CDR1 is KGHDR and CDR2 is SFDVKD. TCRdb's copy holds only in-frame clones and misses some; the assay was immunoSEQ multiplex PCR. The table shows roughly 120,000 clones, with around 86% occurring only once. The V gene is TRBV24-1, the J gene TRBJ1-5, with TRBD1 as a possible D gene (5 bases). The receptor's source is an adult in good health. Sequenced material: peripheral blood, taken on day 0 of AZD1222 vaccination. The CDR3 sequence is CAANQGDSNQPQHF. The CDR3 DNA sequence: TGTGCCGCAAATCAGGGTGACAGCAATCAGCCCCAGCATTTT.